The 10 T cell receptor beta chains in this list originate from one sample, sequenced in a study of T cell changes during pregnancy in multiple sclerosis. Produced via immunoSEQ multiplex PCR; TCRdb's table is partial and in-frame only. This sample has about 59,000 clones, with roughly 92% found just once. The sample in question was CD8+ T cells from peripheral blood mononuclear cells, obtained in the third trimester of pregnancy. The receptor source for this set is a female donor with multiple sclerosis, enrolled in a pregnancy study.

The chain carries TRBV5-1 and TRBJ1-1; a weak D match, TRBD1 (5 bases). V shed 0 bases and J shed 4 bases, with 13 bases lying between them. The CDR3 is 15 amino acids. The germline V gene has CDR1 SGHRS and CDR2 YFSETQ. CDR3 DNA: TGCGCCAGCAGCTTGGCCGGGGGGGTTGGCACTGAAGCTTTCTTT. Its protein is CASSLAGGVGTEAFF.

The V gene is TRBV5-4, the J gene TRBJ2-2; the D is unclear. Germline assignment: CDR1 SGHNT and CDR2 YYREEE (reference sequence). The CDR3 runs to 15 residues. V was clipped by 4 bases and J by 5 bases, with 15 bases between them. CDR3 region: CASSHLGDMTGELFF. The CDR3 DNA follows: TGTGCCAGCAGCCACCTTGGCGACATGACCGGGGAGCTGTTTTTT. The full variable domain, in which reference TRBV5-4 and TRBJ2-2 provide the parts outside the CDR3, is ETGVTQSPTHLIKTRGQQVTLRCSSQSGHNTVSWYQQALGQGPQFIFQYYREEENGRGNFPPRFSGLQFPNYSSELNVNALELDDSALYLCASSHLGDMTGELFFGEGSRLTVL.

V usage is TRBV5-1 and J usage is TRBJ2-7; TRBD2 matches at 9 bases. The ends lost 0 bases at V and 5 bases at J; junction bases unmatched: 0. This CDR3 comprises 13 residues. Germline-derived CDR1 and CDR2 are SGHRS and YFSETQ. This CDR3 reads CASSLGGGDEQYF. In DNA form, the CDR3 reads TGCGCCAGCAGCTTGGGCGGGGGGGACGAGCAGTACTTC.

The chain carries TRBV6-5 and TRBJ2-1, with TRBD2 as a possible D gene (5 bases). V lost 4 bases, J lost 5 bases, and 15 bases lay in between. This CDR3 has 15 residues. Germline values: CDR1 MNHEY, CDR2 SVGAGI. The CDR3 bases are TGTGCCAGCAGTTTGAGCGGAAGTAGCAACAATGAGCAGTTCTTC. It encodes CASSLSGSSNNEQFF.

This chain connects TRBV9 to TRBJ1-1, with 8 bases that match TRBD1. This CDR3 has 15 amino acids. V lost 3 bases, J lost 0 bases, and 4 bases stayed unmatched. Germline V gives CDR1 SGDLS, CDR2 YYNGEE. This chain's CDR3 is CASSGGQAMNTEAFF. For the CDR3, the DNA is TGTGCCAGCAGCGGGGGACAGGCGATGAACACTGAAGCTTTCTTT.

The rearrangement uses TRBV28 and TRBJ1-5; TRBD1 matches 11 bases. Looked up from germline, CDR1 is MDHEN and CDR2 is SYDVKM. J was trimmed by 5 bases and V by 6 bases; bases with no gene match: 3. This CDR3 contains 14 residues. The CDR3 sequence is CASSRTGGDQPQHF. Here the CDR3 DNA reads TGTGCCAGCAGCCGGACAGGGGGCGATCAGCCCCAGCATTTT.

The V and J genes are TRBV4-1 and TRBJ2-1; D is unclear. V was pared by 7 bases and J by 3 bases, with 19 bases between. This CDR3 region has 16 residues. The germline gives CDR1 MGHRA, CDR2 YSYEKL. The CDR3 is CASKPLGTSGYNEQFF. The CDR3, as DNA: TGCGCCAGCAAACCGTTGGGCACCTCAGGCTACAATGAGCAGTTCTTC.

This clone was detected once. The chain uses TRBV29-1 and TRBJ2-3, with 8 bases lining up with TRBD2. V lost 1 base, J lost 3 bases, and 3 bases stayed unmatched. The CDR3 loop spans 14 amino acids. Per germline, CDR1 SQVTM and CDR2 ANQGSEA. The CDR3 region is CSVEAQRGTDTQYF. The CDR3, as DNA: TGCAGCGTTGAAGCCCAGCGGGGGACAGATACGCAGTATTTT.

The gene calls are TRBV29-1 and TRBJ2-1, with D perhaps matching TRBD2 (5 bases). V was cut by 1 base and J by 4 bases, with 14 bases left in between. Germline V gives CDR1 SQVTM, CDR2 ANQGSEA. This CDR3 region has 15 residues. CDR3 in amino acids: CSVEVGETPYNEQFF. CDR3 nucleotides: TGCAGCGTTGAAGTTGGGGAGACCCCGTACAATGAGCAGTTCTTC.

The CDR3, as DNA: TGTGCCAGCAGCTCCGGGACATGGCCCCAGCATTTT. Translating it yields CASSSGTWPQHF. The V and J genes are TRBV5-6 and TRBJ1-5; D possibly corresponds to TRBD1 (6 bases). Deletions cut 3 bases from V and 9 bases from J, with 10 bases between. This CDR3 contains 12 residues. Germline lookup yields CDR1 SGHDT and CDR2 YYEEEE. The whole variable domain, filled in from reference TRBV5-6 and TRBJ1-5, reads DAGVTQSPTHLIKTRGQQVTLRCSPKSGHDTVSWYQQALGQGPQFIFQYYEEEERQRGNFPDRFSGHQFPNYSSELNVNALLLGDSALYLCASSSGTWPQHFGDGTRLSIL.